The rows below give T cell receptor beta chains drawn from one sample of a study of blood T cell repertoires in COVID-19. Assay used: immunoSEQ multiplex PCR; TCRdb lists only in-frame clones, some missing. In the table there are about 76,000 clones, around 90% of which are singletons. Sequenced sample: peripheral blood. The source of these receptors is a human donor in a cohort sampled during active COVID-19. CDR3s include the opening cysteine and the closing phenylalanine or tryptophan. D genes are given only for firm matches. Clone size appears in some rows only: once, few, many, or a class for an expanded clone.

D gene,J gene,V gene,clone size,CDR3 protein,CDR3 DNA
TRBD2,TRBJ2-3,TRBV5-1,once,CASSPPMGGGTDTQYF,TGCGCCAGCAGCCCGCCCATGGGCGGGGGAACAGATACGCAGTATTTT
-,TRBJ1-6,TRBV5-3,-,CARSSRVENSPLHF,TGTGCCAGAAGCTCGAGGGTAGAGAATTCACCCCTCCACTTT
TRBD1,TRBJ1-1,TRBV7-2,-,CASSPKLLQGTEAFF,TGTGCCAGCAGCCCGAAGCTACTACAGGGGACTGAAGCTTTCTTT
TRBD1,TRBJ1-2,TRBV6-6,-,CASSSGQDGNYGYTF,TGTGCCAGCAGTTCAGGACAGGATGGGAACTATGGCTACACCTTC
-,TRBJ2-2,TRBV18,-,CASSPPGRGDSGELFF,TGTGCCAGCTCACCCCCCGGCAGGGGAGACTCCGGGGAGCTGTTTTTT
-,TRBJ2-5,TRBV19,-,CASSPQGGETQYF,TGTGCCAGTAGTCCGCAGGGTGGGGAGACCCAGTACTTC
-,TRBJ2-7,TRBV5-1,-,CASSLGWASEQYF,TGCGCCAGCAGCTTGGGGTGGGCGAGTGAGCAGTACTTC
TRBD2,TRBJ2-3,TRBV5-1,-,CASSRTSGGNQGTDTQYF,TGCGCCAGCAGCCGAACTAGCGGGGGGAATCAAGGCACAGATACGCAGTATTTT
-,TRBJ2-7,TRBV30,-,CAWGTTYEQYF,TGTGCCTGGGGGACAACCTACGAGCAGTACTTC
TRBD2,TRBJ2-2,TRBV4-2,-,CASSQEALGGTATGELFF,TGTGCCAGCAGCCAAGAGGCTCTGGGAGGGACTGCCACCGGGGAGCTGTTTTTT
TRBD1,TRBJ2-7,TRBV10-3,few,CAISDVVQGAYEQYF,TGTGCCATCAGTGACGTGGTACAGGGGGCTTACGAGCAGTACTTC
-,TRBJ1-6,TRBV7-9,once,CASSLGVRGFNSYNSPLHF,TGTGCCAGCAGCTTAGGGGTTAGGGGGTTCAACTCCTATAATTCACCCCTCCACTTT
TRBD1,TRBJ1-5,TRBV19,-,CASEDRASNQPQHF,TGTGCCAGTGAGGACAGGGCTAGCAATCAGCCCCAGCATTTT
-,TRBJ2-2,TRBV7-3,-,CASSLTGPGELFF,TGTGCCAGCAGCTTGACTGGTCCCGGGGAGCTGTTTTTT
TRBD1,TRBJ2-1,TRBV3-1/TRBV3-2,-,CASSLLRDRENHEQFF,TGTGCCAGCAGTCTGCTCCGGGACAGGGAAAACCATGAGCAGTTCTTC
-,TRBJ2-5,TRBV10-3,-,CATEQGASQETQYF,TGTGCCACAGAGCAAGGGGCGTCACAAGAGACCCAGTACTTC
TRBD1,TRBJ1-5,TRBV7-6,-,CASSLARWQGDGQPQHF,TGTGCCAGCAGCTTAGCGAGGTGGCAGGGGGACGGGCAGCCCCAGCATTTT
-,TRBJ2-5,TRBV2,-,CASSEALQGLETQYF,TGTGCCAGCAGTGAAGCGCTTCAGGGGCTGGAGACCCAGTACTTC
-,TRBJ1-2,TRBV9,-,CASSSQGIGYTF,TGTGCCAGCAGCTCCCAGGGGATTGGCTACACCTTC
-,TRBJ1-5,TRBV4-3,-,CASSQDLRGGNQPQHF,TGCGCCAGCAGCCAAGATCTCAGGGGAGGGAATCAGCCCCAGCATTTT
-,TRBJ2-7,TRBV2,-,CASSLDSYEQYF,TGTGCCAGCAGTCTCGACAGCTACGAGCAGTACTTC
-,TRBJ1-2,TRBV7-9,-,CASSFGGGRDGYTF,TGTGCCAGCAGTTTTGGCGGGGGGAGGGATGGCTACACCTTC
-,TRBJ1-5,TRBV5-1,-,CASSLGQNQPQHF,TGCGCCAGCAGCTTAGGACAGAATCAGCCCCAGCATTTT
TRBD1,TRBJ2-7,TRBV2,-,CASSTGTGYEQYF,TGTGCCAGCAGCACCGGGACAGGGTACGAGCAGTACTTC
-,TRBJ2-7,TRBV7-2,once,CASSGSYEQYF,TGTGCCAGCAGTGGGAGCTACGAGCAGTACTTC
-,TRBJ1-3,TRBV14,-,CASRSSGNTIYF,TGTGCCAGCAGGAGTTCTGGAAACACCATATATTTT
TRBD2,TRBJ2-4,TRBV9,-,CASSDGLAGPVKNIQYF,TGTGCCAGCAGCGACGGACTAGCGGGGCCGGTTAAAAACATTCAGTACTTC
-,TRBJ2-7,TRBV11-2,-,CASSDSGVPYEQYF,TGTGCCAGCAGCGACTCCGGGGTTCCCTACGAGCAGTACTTC
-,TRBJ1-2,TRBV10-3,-,CAIRSTENLYGYTF,TGTGCCATCAGATCGACAGAAAACCTCTATGGCTACACCTTC
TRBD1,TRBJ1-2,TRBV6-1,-,CASSEAQGYYGYTF,TGTGCCAGCAGTGAAGCACAGGGGTACTATGGCTACACCTTC